This T cell receptor (beta chain) was retrieved from a study of blood T cell repertoires in COVID-19. Grouping used clinical history reported by participants in a survey and questionnaire. Sequenced by immunoSEQ multiplex PCR; TCRdb stores in-frame clones only, minus some. The data show approximately 160,000 clones, more than 75% seen once. CDR3 length: 14 residues. Germline V gene lookup returns CDR1 SGHVS and CDR2 FNYEAQ. Losses at the gene ends were 3 bases for V and 6 bases for J; bases not matched to a gene: 6. The rearrangement uses TRBV7-6 and TRBJ2-7, with 9 bases that match TRBD1. The receptor comes from a man aged 35 to 55 who had recovered from COVID-19. The sample consisted of PBMCs or T cells enriched from blood (not recorded which). The CDR3 region is CASSFPGQGGEQYF. Written as DNA, the CDR3 is TGTGCCAGCAGCTTTCCGGGACAGGGAGGCGAGCAGTACTTC.